This T cell receptor (beta chain) was recorded in a study of blood T cell repertoires in COVID-19 (dated by TCRdb to 2019 to 2021). Context from the whole study: Samples from collaborators originated in the United States, Italy and Spain and spanned both the acute and convalescent phases of COVID-19. The samples were drawn from the first 160 participants of the ongoing ImmuneRACE study and from 1,254 subjects provided by 6 global collaborators. Where available, HLA class I and class II types were taken from metadata supplied by the sample provider and were not determined by assay-based typing. The dataset comprised deeply sampled blood TCRbeta repertoires from subjects exposed to, actively infected with, or recovered from COVID-19. A freely available public database, intended as a resource for researchers studying the immune response to SARS-CoV-2, is where the repertoires were released. The sample metadata nearly always contained a de-identified subject ID, COVID-19 status, age in years and sex. The prospective study material was composed of cDNA or gDNA derived from T cells, B-cell-depleted T cells, or PBMCs. Study-level results and caveats: The quantity of clinical and demographic metadata differed by source and by participant and was supplied without curation.

Inclusive of the bounding cysteine and phenylalanine, the CDR3 is 15 residues long. Solely the CDR3 DNA is kept, with 45 bases framed from the first base. According to the germline V gene (reference sequence), CDR1 reads GTSNPN and CDR2 reads SVGIG. Trimming takes 0 bases from V and 2 bases from J, and the germline ends sit 8 bases apart. TCRbeta CDR3 regions were amplified from genomic DNA using the immunoSEQ Assay, a bias-controlled multiplex PCR. On the authors' methods: Within the assay, amplification of reference gene primers was used to estimate how many nucleated cells each sample contained. To quantify the absolute abundance of each unique TCRbeta CDR3 rearrangement, sequence reads were collapsed and filtered. For each sample, productive Simpson clonality was calculated as the square root of Simpson's diversity index across productive rearrangements. Here the immuneACCESS table is served through TCRdb, limited to in-frame sequences with V and J called. Missing clones are a known gap in these copies; in checked studies unresolved V genes cover under half, and the rest lacks a known reason. V and J calls and clone size are as listed in that table; D and trimming were resolved from the DNA. The sample table shows around 370,000 clones, and roughly 89% are seen once. The top ten constitute 2.5% to 4% of the sample.

Another Seattle source contributed samples from volunteer blood donors who had recovered from COVID-19. The collaborating institutions used their own protocols to collect whole blood in K2EDTA tubes. For TCRbeta analysis, collaborators shipped samples as frozen whole blood, isolated PBMCs, or DNA extracted from either of those sample types. Regarding this clone: Its specific antigen is unknown. No qualities accompany the bases; no much larger clone lies one base away.

Sequenced sample: peripheral blood. The clonotype comes from a woman younger than 30 who had recovered from COVID-19. This chain is built from TRBV30 and TRBJ2-6; TRBD2 is perhaps the D gene, given 5 matching bases. This receptor carries the CDR3 CAWSVPGTGANVLTF. At the DNA level, the sequence is TGTGCCTGGAGTGTACCGGGGACTGGGGCCAACGTCCTGACTTTC. Reference TRBV30 and TRBJ2-6 genes cover what lies past the CDR3, so the full variable domain is SQTIHQWPATLVQPVGSPLSLECTVEGTSNPNLYWYRQAAGRGLQLLFYSVGIGQISSEVPQNLSASRPQDRQFILSSKKLLLSDSGFYLCAWSVPGTGANVLTFGAGSRLTVL.